These 17 T cell receptor beta chains were sequenced from one sample in a study of T cell responses to AZD1222 COVID-19 vaccine. Some clones are missing from TCRdb's copy, which holds only in-frame ones; the method was immunoSEQ multiplex PCR. Among 130,000 to 150,000 clones listed, around four fifths were seen once. The source material was peripheral blood, sampled on day 0 of MenACWY control vaccination. The receptors shown here come from an adult in good health.

The chain recombines TRBV4-2 with TRBJ2-7, with D unresolved. Deletions cut 1 base from V and 0 bases from J, with 10 bases between. The V gene's germline CDR1 is LGHNA and CDR2 YNFKEQ. There are 15 residues in the CDR3. The DNA of the CDR3 is TGTGCCAGCAGCCAAGGCAGGACGAGCTCCTACGAGCAGTACTTC. Residues: CASSQGRTSSYEQYF.

The chain links TRBV7-9 to TRBJ1-3; a weak D match, TRBD1 (5 bases). Per germline, CDR1 SEHNR and CDR2 FQNEAQ (reference sequence). There are 16 residues in the CDR3. Trimming left V 3 bases short and J 0 bases short, with 12 bases between. The CDR3 reads CASSFGAGSSGNTIYF. In DNA, the CDR3 is TGTGCCAGCAGCTTTGGGGCGGGGAGCTCTGGAAACACCATATATTTT.

The chain links TRBV5-1 to TRBJ1-1, with a weak D call TRBD1 (5 bases). This CDR3 spans 14 amino acids. V lost 4 bases and J 0 bases, leaving 10 bases between the germline ends. Per the germline V gene, CDR1 is SGHRS and CDR2 is YFSETQ. CDR3 region: CASSPDSMNTEAFF. The CDR3 nucleotides read TGCGCCAGCAGCCCTGACAGCATGAACACTGAAGCTTTCTTT.

This rearrangement joins TRBV6-5 to TRBJ1-2; TRBD1 matches at 9 bases. Germline V CDR1 and CDR2: MNHEY, SVGAGI. After removal of 6 bases from V and 1 base from J, the junction contained 6 bases not matched to a gene. CDR3 length: 15 residues. CDR3 sequence: CASRSTGGGNYGYTF. The CDR3, as DNA: TGTGCCAGCAGATCAACAGGGGGCGGTAACTATGGCTACACCTTC.

The genes are TRBV5-1 and TRBJ2-3; 9 positions match TRBD1. Germline CDR1 is SGHRS and CDR2 is YFSETQ. This CDR3 has 15 amino acids. V lost 4 bases to trimming and J lost 3 bases; unmatched junction nucleotides: 6. This chain's CDR3 is CASSGTGSGTDTQYF. The CDR3 DNA follows: TGCGCCAGCAGCGGGACAGGGTCGGGGACAGATACGCAGTATTTT. Using reference TRBV5-1 and TRBJ2-3 for the parts outside the CDR3, the full variable domain is KAGVTQTPRYLIKTRGQQVTLSCSPISGHRSVSWYQQTPGQGLQFLFEYFSETQRNKGNFPGRFSGRQFSNSRSEMNVSTLELGDSALYLCASSGTGSGTDTQYFGPGTRLTVL.

This clone was seen more than once but under ten times. The chain carries TRBV18 and TRBJ1-5; tentatively, D is TRBD1 (6 bases). The V and J ends lost 5 bases and 2 bases respectively, with 25 bases between them. The CDR3 extends over 19 amino acids. The germline CDR1 and CDR2 sequences are KGHSH and LQKENI. The CDR3 protein is CASSSSGGAISLGNQPQHF. In DNA form, the CDR3 reads TGTGCCAGCTCATCTTCGGGGGGGGCGATCTCTCTTGGCAATCAGCCCCAGCATTTT.

This clone has only a few counts. The rearrangement links TRBV12-5 to TRBJ2-3, with D perhaps TRBD1 or TRBD2 (5 bases each). Germline assignment: CDR1 LGHNT and CDR2 FRNRAP. Between the trimmed V and J ends, which lost 6 bases and 5 bases, there was a span of 15 bases. The CDR3 has 14 residues. CDR3 amino acids: CASGSGTYIDTQYF. CDR3 sequence (DNA): TGTGCTAGTGGCTCCGGGACCTATATAGATACGCAGTATTTT.

This chain's CDR3 is CASSLGRGGYNEQFF. The DNA for the CDR3 is TGTGCCAGCAGCTTAGGACGCGGGGGGTACAATGAGCAGTTCTTC. This rearrangement joins TRBV7-8 to TRBJ2-1; TRBD2 agrees at 8 bases. There are 15 residues in the CDR3. Germline lookup yields CDR1 SGHVS and CDR2 FQNEAQ. Unmatched junction bases numbered 3, after V lost 1 base and J lost 4 bases.

The chain combines TRBV24-1 with TRBJ2-3; D possibly uses TRBD1 or TRBD2 (5 bases each). CDR1 and CDR2 (germline): KGHDR, SFDVKD. V lost 5 bases, J lost 2 bases, and 7 bases lay in between. The CDR3 length is 13 residues. This CDR3 is CATSGGFTDTQYF. CDR3 sequence (DNA): TGTGCCACCAGTGGGGGGTTCACAGATACGCAGTATTTT.

The V gene is TRBV28, the J gene TRBJ1-2, with D possibly being TRBD1 (6 bases). Germline values: CDR1 MDHEN, CDR2 SYDVKM. Trimming cost V 8 bases and J 6 bases, with 13 bases left between them. This CDR3 region has 12 residues. CDR3 sequence (DNA): TGTGCCAGCCATCAGGGGAAAGATGGCTACACCTTC. Amino acids: CASHQGKDGYTF.

For the CDR3, the DNA is TGTGCCAGTCTTCAGGGGTATGGCTACACCTTC. This codes for CASLQGYGYTF. This chain connects TRBV19 to TRBJ1-2, with D maybe TRBD1 (6 bases). Germline lookup yields CDR1 LNHDA and CDR2 SQIVND (reference sequence). The CDR3 covers 11 residues. V was clipped by 8 bases and J by 5 bases, with 9 bases between them.

V is TRBV9 and J is TRBJ1-1, with D perhaps TRBD1 (5 bases). Germline V lookup: CDR1 SGDLS, CDR2 YYNGEE. Deletions cut 0 bases from V and 9 bases from J, with 15 bases between. The CDR3 contains 14 residues. CDR3 protein: CASSVEPGAGKAFF. CDR3 DNA: TGTGCCAGCAGCGTAGAACCGGGTGCAGGGAAAGCTTTCTTT.

This chain uses TRBV7-2 with TRBJ1-1; D is perhaps TRBD1 (6 bases). Germline V gene sequence: CDR1 SGHTA, CDR2 FQGNSA. This CDR3 is built from 14 residues. The V gene lost 8 bases and the J gene lost 6 bases, with 19 bases spanning the gap. The CDR3 DNA sequence: TGTGCCAGCTTTAACAGGGATCCGGGCCCTGAAGCTTTCTTT. Translation gives CASFNRDPGPEAFF.

This chain links TRBV19 with TRBJ1-2; 8 bases are a match to TRBD1. The germline CDR1 and CDR2 sequences are LNHDA and SQIVND (reference sequence). The CDR3 extends over 14 amino acids. Trimming cost V 4 bases and J 8 bases; bases outside gene matches: 9. CDR3 protein: CASSTRTGLTGYTF. As DNA, the CDR3 is TGTGCCAGTAGTACGCGGACAGGGCTGACCGGCTACACCTTC.

In its sample, this clone was seen a few times. The rearrangement joins TRBV11-1 to TRBJ2-2; no definite D call. Germline V gene sequence: CDR1 SGHAT, CDR2 FQDESV (reference sequence). V gave up 7 bases and J gave up 1 base, with 10 bases separating them. This CDR3 spans 14 amino acids. CDR3 sequence (DNA): TGTGCCAGCACACGATCCCTGAACACCGGGGAGCTGTTTTTT. This translates into CASTRSLNTGELFF.

The chain employs TRBV18 and TRBJ2-3; the D gene could be TRBD1 or TRBD2 (6 bases each). Germline V gene data show CDR1 as KGHSH and CDR2 as LQKENI. There are 16 residues in the CDR3. V shed 2 bases and J shed 2 bases, with 14 bases lying between them. CDR3 protein: CASSPTRGGLTDTQYF. As DNA, the CDR3 is TGTGCCAGCTCACCAACGAGAGGGGGGCTCACAGATACGCAGTATTTT.

The chain is built from TRBV2 and TRBJ1-2; D not certain. Trimming shortened V by 4 bases and J by 4 bases, and 7 bases separated the two germline ends. This CDR3 is built from 12 residues. Germline CDR1 SNHLY, CDR2 FYNNEI. In DNA, the CDR3 is TGTGCCAGCAGTGTTCAGAGCTATGGCTACACCTTC. It yields the protein CASSVQSYGYTF.